This TCR beta chain is from a study of OX40 agonist ivuxolimab in advanced cancers. The data were produced by immunoSEQ multiplex PCR, yet TCRdb's version contains in-frame clones alone and is incomplete. The repertoire holds about 36,000 clones, with 60% to 80% as singletons. This clonotype was obtained from an adult with an advanced solid tumor such as melanoma, head and neck, liver or kidney cancer. Sequences were derived from CD4+ or CD8+ T cells sorted from blood, sampled in a trial of the OX40 agonist ivuxolimab.

The CDR3 spells CASSQDEGVTNTIYF. The CDR3 coding sequence is TGCGCCAGCAGCCAAGATGAAGGGGTGACAAACACCATATATTTT. The chain links TRBV4-1 to TRBJ1-3; possibly TRBD1 for D (5 bases). With 0 bases removed from V and 6 bases from J, the gap between germline ends came to 12 bases. Per the germline V gene, CDR1 is MGHRA and CDR2 is YSYEKL. CDR3 length: 15 amino acids.